A selection of T cell receptor beta chains follows, all from one sample in a study of CD8 T cells in ankylosing spondylitis. A single record per CDR3 protein comes from TCRdb applying MiXCR to the 5' RACE reads. The data contain about 460,000 distinct CDR3 sequences, 5.3% of them seen just once; the ten biggest clones take up around 3.6%. The sequencing input was blood, either unsorted or a sorted T cell fraction (not recorded which). Source of these receptors: a male donor with ankylosing spondylitis. Each CDR3 is given with its conserved first and last residue. Each record gives: V gene, J gene, CDR3 protein.

TRBV20-1	TRBJ1-2	CSARQYSGYTF
TRBV28	TRBJ1-5	CASSSPDRVGQPQHF
TRBV4-3	TRBJ1-2	CASSPGGFGYGYTF
TRBV29-1	TRBJ1-1	CSVRQGGRTEAFF
TRBV20-1	TRBJ2-7	CSARGPTGTLRYEQYF
TRBV6-6	TRBJ1-2	CASGAYGYTF
TRBV7-9	TRBJ2-3	CASPNSQPWDTQYF
TRBV12-3/TRBV12-4	TRBJ2-3	CASSPPTRTDTQYF
TRBV11-2	TRBJ1-1	CASSSNPGYTEAFF
TRBV4-3	TRBJ2-1	CASSLAGWGEQFF
TRBV6-2/TRBV6-3	TRBJ2-1	CASNFPSGTDDFSSYNEQFF
TRBV20-1	TRBJ2-5	CSARVEGDHILETQYF
TRBV5-5	TRBJ1-5	CASSPLGVDQPQHF
TRBV5-1	TRBJ1-6	CASSVDRGPGSPLHF
TRBV18	TRBJ2-2	CASSFPGQRNTGELFF
TRBV5-1	TRBJ2-5	CASSLSTQETQYF
TRBV7-3	TRBJ2-1	CASSKRGGAYNEQFF
TRBV4-3	TRBJ1-4	CASSQIGSGGAGEKLFF
TRBV7-2	TRBJ1-2	CASRKGGYTF
TRBV20-1	TRBJ1-2	CSARDKTDYLGYTF
TRBV4-3	TRBJ2-2	CASSQGTGSANTGELFF
TRBV7-8	TRBJ1-2	CASSLRRAGGGYTF
TRBV5-1	TRBJ1-1	CASSVARGINAEAFF
TRBV27	TRBJ1-2	CASSSWSGLASYGYTF
TRBV7-6	TRBJ1-1	CASSYRGQGAVNTEAFF
TRBV4-2	TRBJ2-1	CASSPGLAGDGEQFF
TRBV10-3	TRBJ2-1	CAISETGETYNEQFF
TRBV5-4	TRBJ1-1	CASSLDGMTEAFF
TRBV10-3	TRBJ2-3	CAISGGLAGLLSTDTQYF
TRBV11-2	TRBJ2-1	CASSSLAGGHVRNEQFF
TRBV28	TRBJ2-7	CASSSDRPSPYEQYF
TRBV5-1	TRBJ1-1	CASSLKTGDTEAFF
TRBV11-2	TRBJ2-2	CASSYLAGAGELFF
TRBV7-9	TRBJ2-3	CASSPPGVSTDTQYF
TRBV7-3	TRBJ2-2	CASRQGRNTGELFF